The entry below gives a single TCR beta chain sequence along with its context. CDR3 length equals 13 residues. Germline CDR1 SGHAT, CDR2 FQNNGV. The ends were cut back, 4 bases at V and 0 bases at J, with 6 bases in the middle. The sample is drawn from a study of blood T cell repertoires in COVID-19. TCRdb's copy holds only in-frame clones and misses some; the assay was immunoSEQ multiplex PCR. The sample lists 250,000 to 300,000 clones, about nine tenths occurring once. The chain employs TRBV11-2 and TRBJ1-1; D remains ambiguous. The clonotype comes from a woman aged 25-40 years with COVID-19, enrolled during active disease. Sequenced: peripheral blood. The CDR3: CASSSNMNTEAFF. For the CDR3, the DNA is TGTGCCAGCAGCTCGAACATGAACACTGAAGCTTTCTTT.